A single T cell receptor (beta chain) is shown here with its context. The data derive from a study of blood T cells in healthy people across ages. A sample-barcoded 5' primer and a J-beta primer mix were used in a second PCR of about 7 to 12 cycles. TCRdb redid the calling of the 5' RACE reads with MiXCR, one entry per CDR3 protein. The top ten clones hold about 6.7% of a sample with roughly 1,300,000 distinct CDR3 sequences, roughly 64% of them seen once. With each sample, at least 5 micrograms of total RNA were extracted. Germline V gives CDR1 SNHLY, CDR2 FYNNEI. There are 13 residues in the CDR3. The V gene lost 1 base and the J gene lost 6 bases, with 7 bases spanning the gap.

The chain employs TRBV2 and TRBJ2-1; D gene uncertain. Sequenced sample: blood. The source is a man in his late teens or twenties in good health. The CDR3 sequence is CASSEGEVNEQFF. The DNA of the CDR3 is TGTGCCAGCAGTGAAGGTGAGGTCAATGAGCAGTTCTTC.